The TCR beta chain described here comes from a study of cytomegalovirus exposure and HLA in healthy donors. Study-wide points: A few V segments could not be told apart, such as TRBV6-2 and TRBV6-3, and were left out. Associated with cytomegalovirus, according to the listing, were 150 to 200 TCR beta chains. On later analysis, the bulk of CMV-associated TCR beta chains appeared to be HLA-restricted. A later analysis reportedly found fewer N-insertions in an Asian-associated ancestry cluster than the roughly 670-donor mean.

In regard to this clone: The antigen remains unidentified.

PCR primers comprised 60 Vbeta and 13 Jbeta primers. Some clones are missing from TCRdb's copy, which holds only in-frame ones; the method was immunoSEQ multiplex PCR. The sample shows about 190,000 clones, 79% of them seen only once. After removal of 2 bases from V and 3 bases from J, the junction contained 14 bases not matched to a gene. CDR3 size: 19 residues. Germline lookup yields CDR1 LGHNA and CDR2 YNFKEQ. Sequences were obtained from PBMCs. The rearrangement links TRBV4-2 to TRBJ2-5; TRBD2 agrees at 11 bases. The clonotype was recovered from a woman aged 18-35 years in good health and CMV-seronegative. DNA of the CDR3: TGTGCCAGCAGCCAAAACCTCCTCTCAAAACTAGCGGGAGAAGAGACCCAGTACTTC. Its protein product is CASSQNLLSKLAGEETQYF.